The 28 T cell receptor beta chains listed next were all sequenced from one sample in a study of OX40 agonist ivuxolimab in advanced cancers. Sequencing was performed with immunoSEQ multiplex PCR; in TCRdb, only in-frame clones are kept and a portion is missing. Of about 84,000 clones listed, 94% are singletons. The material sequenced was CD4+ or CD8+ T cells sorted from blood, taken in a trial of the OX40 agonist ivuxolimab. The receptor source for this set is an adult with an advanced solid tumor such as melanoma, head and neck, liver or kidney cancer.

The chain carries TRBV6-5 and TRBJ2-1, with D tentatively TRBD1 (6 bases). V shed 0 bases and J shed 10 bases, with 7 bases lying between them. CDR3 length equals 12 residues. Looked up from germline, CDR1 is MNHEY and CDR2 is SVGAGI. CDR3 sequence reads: CASSYSGTEQFF. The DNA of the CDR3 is TGTGCCAGCAGTTACTCCGGGACAGAGCAGTTCTTC.

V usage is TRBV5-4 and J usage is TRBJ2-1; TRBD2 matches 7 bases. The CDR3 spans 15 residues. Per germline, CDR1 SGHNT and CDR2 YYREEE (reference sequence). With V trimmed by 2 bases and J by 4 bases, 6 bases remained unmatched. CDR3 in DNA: TGTGCCAGCAGCTTTTATGGCGGGGGTTACAATGAGCAGTTCTTC. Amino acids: CASSFYGGGYNEQFF.

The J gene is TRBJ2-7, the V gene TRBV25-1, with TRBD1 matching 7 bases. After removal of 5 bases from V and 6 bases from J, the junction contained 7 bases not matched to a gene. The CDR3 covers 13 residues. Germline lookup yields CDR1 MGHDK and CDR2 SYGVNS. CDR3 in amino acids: CASSPTGSPEQYF. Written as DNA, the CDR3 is TGTGCCAGCAGTCCGACAGGGTCGCCCGAGCAGTACTTC.

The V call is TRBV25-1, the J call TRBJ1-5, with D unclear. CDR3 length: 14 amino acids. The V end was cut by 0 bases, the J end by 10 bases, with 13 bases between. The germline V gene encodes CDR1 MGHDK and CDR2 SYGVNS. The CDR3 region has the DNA TGTGCCAGCAGTGAATACCAGATAACCCAACCCCAGCATTTT. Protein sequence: CASSEYQITQPQHF. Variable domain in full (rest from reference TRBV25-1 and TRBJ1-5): EADIYQTPRYLVIGTGKKITLECSQTMGHDKMYWYQQDPGMELHLIHYSYGVNSTEKGDLSSESTVSRIRTEHFPLTLESARPSHTSQYLCASSEYQITQPQHFGDGTRLSIL.

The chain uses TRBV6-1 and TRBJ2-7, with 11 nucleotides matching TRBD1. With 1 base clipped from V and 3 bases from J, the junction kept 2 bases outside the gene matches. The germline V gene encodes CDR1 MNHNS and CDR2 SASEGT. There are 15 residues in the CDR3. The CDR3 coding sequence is TGTGCCAGCAGTGAAGTCGGGACAGGGGGCTACGAGCAGTACTTC. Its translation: CASSEVGTGGYEQYF.

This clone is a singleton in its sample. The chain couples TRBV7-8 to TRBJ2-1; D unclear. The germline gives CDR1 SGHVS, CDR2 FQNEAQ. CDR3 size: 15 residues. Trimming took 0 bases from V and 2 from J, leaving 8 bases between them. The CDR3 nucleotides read TGTGCCAGCAGCTTAGCCAGGACCACCTACAATGAGCAGTTCTTC. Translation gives CASSLARTTYNEQFF.

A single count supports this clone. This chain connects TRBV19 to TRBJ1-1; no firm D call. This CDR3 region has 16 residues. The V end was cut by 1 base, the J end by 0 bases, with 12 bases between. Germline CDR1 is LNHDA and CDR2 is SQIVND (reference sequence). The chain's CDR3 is CASSIGSTNLNTEAFF. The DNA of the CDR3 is TGTGCCAGTAGTATAGGGTCCACGAATTTGAACACTGAAGCTTTCTTT.

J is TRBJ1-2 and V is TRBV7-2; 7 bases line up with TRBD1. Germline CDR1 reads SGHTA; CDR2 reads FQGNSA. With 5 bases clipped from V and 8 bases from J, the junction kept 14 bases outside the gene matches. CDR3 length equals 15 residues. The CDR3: CASSKQKQGSWGYTF. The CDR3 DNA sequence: TGTGCCAGCAGCAAACAAAAACAGGGGTCATGGGGCTACACCTTC.

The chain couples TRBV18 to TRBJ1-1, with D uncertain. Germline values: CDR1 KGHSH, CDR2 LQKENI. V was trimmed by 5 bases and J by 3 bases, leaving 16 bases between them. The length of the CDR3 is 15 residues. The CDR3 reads CASSVMVDGDTEAFF. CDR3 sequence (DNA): TGTGCCAGCTCAGTAATGGTCGACGGGGACACTGAAGCTTTCTTT.

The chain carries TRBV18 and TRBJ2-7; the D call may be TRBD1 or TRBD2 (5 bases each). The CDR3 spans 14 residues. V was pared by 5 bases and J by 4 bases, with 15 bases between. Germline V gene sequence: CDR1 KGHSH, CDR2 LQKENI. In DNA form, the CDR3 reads TGTGCCAGCTCATCCCCGGGACCATTATACGAGCAGTACTTC. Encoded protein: CASSSPGPLYEQYF.

The CDR3 DNA reads TGCGCCAGCAGCCAAGATACTGGCTCGATTGGGGGTACGCAGTATTTT. Its protein product is CASSQDTGSIGGTQYF. The rearrangement links TRBV4-3 to TRBJ2-3, with D possibly being TRBD1 or TRBD2 (5 bases each). Germline CDR1 and CDR2: LGHNA and YSLEER. This CDR3 has 16 residues. The V end lost 0 bases, the J end lost 8 bases, and 18 bases lay between the germline ends.

In DNA, the CDR3 is TGTGCCAGCAGACCCGGGACAGGGGGTCACGAGCAGTACTTC. Its translation: CASRPGTGGHEQYF. V and J are TRBV27 and TRBJ2-7; the match to TRBD1 covers 11 bases. Germline lookup yields CDR1 MNHEY and CDR2 SMNVEV (reference sequence). The CDR3 runs to 14 residues. Trimming took 6 bases from V and 5 from J; bases not matched to a gene: 6.

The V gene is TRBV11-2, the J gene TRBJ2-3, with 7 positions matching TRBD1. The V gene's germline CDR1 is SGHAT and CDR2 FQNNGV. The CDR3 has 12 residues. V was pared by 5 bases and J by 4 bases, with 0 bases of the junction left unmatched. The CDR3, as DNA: TGTGCCAGCAGCCAGGGGGCAGATACGCAGTATTTT. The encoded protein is CASSQGADTQYF.

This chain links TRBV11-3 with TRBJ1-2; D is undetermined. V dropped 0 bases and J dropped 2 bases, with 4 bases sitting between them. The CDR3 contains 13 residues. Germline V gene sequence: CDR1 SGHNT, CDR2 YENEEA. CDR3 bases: TGTGCCAGCAGCTTAGATCTGAACTATGGCTACACCTTC. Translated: CASSLDLNYGYTF.

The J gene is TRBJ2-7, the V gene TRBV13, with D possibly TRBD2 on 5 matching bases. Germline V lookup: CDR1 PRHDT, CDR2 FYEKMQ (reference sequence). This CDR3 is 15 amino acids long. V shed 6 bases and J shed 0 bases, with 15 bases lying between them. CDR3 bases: TGTGCCAGCAGTCCCAGCGGCCTTAGCTCCTACGAGCAGTACTTC. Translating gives CASSPSGLSSYEQYF.

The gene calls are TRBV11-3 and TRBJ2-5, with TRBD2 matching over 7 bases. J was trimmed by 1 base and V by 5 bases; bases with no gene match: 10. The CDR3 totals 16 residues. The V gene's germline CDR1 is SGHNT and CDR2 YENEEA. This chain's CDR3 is CASSQQTGLLQETQYF. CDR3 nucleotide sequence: TGTGCCAGCAGCCAACAAACGGGACTACTCCAAGAGACCCAGTACTTC.

Here the CDR3 DNA reads TGCGCCAGCAGTCCCGGGACAGGGACCTACGAGCAGTACTTC. Translating it yields CASSPGTGTYEQYF. The rearrangement links TRBV10-2 to TRBJ2-7; 9 bases are a match to TRBD1. Germline assignment: CDR1 WSHSY and CDR2 SAAADI. CDR3 length: 14 amino acids. V lost 5 bases, J lost 2 bases, and 4 bases stayed unmatched.

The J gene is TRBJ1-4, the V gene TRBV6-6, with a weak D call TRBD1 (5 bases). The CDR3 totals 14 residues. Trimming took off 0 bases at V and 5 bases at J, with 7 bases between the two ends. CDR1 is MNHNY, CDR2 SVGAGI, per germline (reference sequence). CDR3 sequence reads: CASSYSGLNEKLFF. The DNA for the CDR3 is TGTGCCAGCAGTTACTCGGGGCTCAATGAAAAACTGTTTTTT.

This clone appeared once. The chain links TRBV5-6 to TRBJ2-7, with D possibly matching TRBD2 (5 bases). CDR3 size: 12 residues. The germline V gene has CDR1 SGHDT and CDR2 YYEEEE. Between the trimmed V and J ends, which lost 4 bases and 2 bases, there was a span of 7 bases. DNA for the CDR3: TGTGCCAGCAGCCGGGGAACCTACGAGCAGTACTTC. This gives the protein CASSRGTYEQYF. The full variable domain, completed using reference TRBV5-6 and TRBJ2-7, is DAGVTQSPTHLIKTRGQQVTLRCSPKSGHDTVSWYQQALGQGPQFIFQYYEEEERQRGNFPDRFSGHQFPNYSSELNVNALLLGDSALYLCASSRGTYEQYFGPGTRLTVT.

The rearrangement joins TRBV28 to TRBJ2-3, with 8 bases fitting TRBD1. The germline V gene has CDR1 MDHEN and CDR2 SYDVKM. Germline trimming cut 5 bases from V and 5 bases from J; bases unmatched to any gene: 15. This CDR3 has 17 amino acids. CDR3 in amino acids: CASSPIQRRGREDTQYF. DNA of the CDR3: TGTGCCAGCAGTCCCATCCAGCGCAGGGGGCGTGAAGATACGCAGTATTTT.

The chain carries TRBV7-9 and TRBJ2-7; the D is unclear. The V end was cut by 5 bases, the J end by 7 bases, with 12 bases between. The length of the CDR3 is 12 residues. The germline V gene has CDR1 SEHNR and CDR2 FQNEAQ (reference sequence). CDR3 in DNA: TGTGCCAGCAGCCTAGACTCTCGGGAGCAGTACTTC. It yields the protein CASSLDSREQYF.

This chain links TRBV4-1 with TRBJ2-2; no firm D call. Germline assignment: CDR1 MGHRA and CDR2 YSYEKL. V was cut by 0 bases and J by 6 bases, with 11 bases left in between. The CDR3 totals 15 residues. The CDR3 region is CASSQDFQAPGELFF. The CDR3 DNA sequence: TGCGCCAGCAGCCAAGACTTCCAGGCCCCCGGGGAGCTGTTTTTT.

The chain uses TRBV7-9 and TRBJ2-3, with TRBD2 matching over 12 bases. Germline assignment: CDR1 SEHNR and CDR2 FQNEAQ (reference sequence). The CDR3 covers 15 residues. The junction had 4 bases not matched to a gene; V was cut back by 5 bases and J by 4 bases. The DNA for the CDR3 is TGTGCCAGCAGCCCTAGCGGGAGGGTTTCAGATACGCAGTATTTT. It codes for CASSPSGRVSDTQYF.

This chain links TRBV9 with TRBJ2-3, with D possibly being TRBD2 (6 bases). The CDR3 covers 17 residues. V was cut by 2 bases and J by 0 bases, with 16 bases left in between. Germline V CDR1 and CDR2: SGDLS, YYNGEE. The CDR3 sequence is CASSVEGGTSSTDTQYF. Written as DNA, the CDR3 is TGTGCCAGCAGCGTTGAGGGCGGGACCTCTAGCACAGATACGCAGTATTTT.

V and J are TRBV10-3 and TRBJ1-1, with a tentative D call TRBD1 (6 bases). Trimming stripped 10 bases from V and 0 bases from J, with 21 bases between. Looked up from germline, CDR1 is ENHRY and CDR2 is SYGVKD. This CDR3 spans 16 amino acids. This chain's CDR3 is CATLRTPQGMNTEAFF. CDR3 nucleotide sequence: TGTGCCACTCTCAGGACCCCACAGGGAATGAACACTGAAGCTTTCTTT.

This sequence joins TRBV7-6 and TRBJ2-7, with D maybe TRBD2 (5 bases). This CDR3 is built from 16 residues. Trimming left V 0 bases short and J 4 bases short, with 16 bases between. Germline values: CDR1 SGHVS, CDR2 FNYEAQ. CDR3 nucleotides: TGTGCCAGCAGCTTAGCGCTCCGGGGTACACCTTACGAGCAGTACTTC. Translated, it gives CASSLALRGTPYEQYF.

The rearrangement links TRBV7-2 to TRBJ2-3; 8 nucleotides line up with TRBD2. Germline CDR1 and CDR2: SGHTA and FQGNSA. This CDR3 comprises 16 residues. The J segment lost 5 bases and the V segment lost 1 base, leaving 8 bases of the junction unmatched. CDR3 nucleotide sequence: TGTGCCAGCAGCTTAGTGACAGCGGGAGTGGGAGATACGCAGTATTTT. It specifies CASSLVTAGVGDTQYF.

CDR3 DNA: TGTGCCAGCTTCCCTACGGCCTCCTACGAGCAGTACTTC. Residues: CASFPTASYEQYF. The rearrangement uses TRBV28 and TRBJ2-7; D gene uncertain. The V gene's germline CDR1 is MDHEN and CDR2 SYDVKM. The V end was cut by 8 bases, the J end by 0 bases, with 11 bases between. The CDR3 sequence is 13 residues long.